Below, one TCR beta chain is given with its context. Germline V gene lookup returns CDR1 LNHDA and CDR2 SQIVND (reference sequence). The CDR3 consists of 15 residues. Trimming pared 7 bases from V and 3 bases from J, leaving 18 bases between. This record comes from a study of CD8+ T cells in alopecia areata. Once RNA had been extracted, it was reverse transcribed into cDNA to act as the sequencing template. Method: immunoSEQ multiplex PCR; TCRdb's copy keeps in-frame clones and lacks some. Among 150,000 to 200,000 clones listed, 59% were seen once. The source material was CD4+ T cells sorted from blood, sampled at week 0. The TCR comes from a human donor with alopecia areata. The chain links TRBV19 to TRBJ1-2, with D maybe TRBD1 (6 bases). Written as DNA, the CDR3 is TGTGCCAGTACCTCCTGGGGGGGCAACGACTATGGCTACACCTTC. It yields the protein CASTSWGGNDYGYTF. Combining the CDR3 with reference TRBV19 and TRBJ1-2 gives the whole variable domain DGGITQSPKYLFRKEGQNVTLSCEQNLNHDAMYWYRQDPGQGLRLIYYSQIVNDFQKGDIAEGYSVSREKKESFPLTVTSAQKNPTAFYLCASTSWGGNDYGYTFGSGTRLTVV.